This TCR beta chain emerged from a study of T cell responses to AZD1222 COVID-19 vaccine. General study results and limits: White British people made up most donors, females outnumbered males, and clonal diversity was possibly underestimated. Recipients of AZD1222 seropositive at baseline numbered only 6 or 7.

The CDR3 sequence is 13 residues long. V lost 1 base to trimming and J lost 2 bases, with 6 bases between them. The germline V gene has CDR1 MDHEN and CDR2 SYDVKM. Only in-frame clones appear in the TCRdb table, and some are missing; sequencing was by immunoSEQ multiplex PCR. The sample yields about 180,000 clones, 88% seen once. Details on this clone: Its antigen is not known. Other DNA variants within this sample encode the same CDR3.

Second-dose intervals of approximately 4 or approximately 12 weeks were pooled. This sequence joins TRBV28 and TRBJ2-7; possibly TRBD2 for D (5 bases). The source of this sequence is an adult who received the AZD1222 COVID-19 vaccine. The sequences come from peripheral blood, collected 28 days after the second AZD1222 dose. The CDR3 region is CASSLSGAYEQYF. As DNA, the CDR3 is TGTGCCAGCAGTTTATCCGGGGCCTACGAGCAGTACTTC.